These 6 T cell receptor beta chains share one sample of origin, sequenced in a study of technical replicates of blood from several donors. Produced via immunoSEQ multiplex PCR; TCRdb's table is partial and in-frame only. The data show approximately 59,000 clones, approximately 86% seen once. Sequencing was done on a sample of PBMCs. The receptors shown here come from a human donor in good health. Some clones in this sample may be carry-over from other donors' samples.

CDR3 region: CAWSVTGGETQYF. The CDR3 DNA reads TGTGCCTGGAGTGTAACCGGCGGGGAGACCCAGTACTTC. This chain joins TRBV30 and TRBJ2-5, with D possibly matching TRBD2 (5 bases). Germline V CDR1 and CDR2: GTSNPN, SVGIG (reference sequence). Trimming pared 0 bases from V and 5 bases from J, leaving 10 bases between. This CDR3 contains 13 residues.

V is TRBV4-3 and J is TRBJ2-3, with 10 bases matching TRBD2. Trimming at V came to 5 bases and at J to 4 bases, leaving 6 bases not matched to a gene. Germline V CDR1 and CDR2: LGHNA, YSLEER. The CDR3 has 15 amino acids. The CDR3 is CASSSSGGAADTQYF. The CDR3, as DNA: TGCGCCAGCAGCTCGAGCGGGGGGGCGGCAGATACGCAGTATTTT.

This clone was counted only a few times. Written as DNA, the CDR3 is TGTGCCAGCAGCAAAGGCCCCAGAGACGGGGACACTGAAGCTTTCTTT. Protein: CASSKGPRDGDTEAFF. The chain is built from TRBV21-1 and TRBJ1-1. TRBV21-1 is marked as a pseudogene. CDR3 size: 16 residues.

The gene calls are TRBV18 and TRBJ2-3; TRBD2 agrees at 10 bases. The junction had 5 bases not matched to a gene; V was cut back by 4 bases and J by 1 base. In germline, CDR1 is KGHSH, CDR2 LQKENI. This CDR3 is built from 16 residues. Written as DNA, the CDR3 is TGTGCCAGCTCACTTCAACTAGCGGGGCGCACAGATACGCAGTATTTT. Protein: CASSLQLAGRTDTQYF.

The chain couples TRBV15 to TRBJ1-1; a weak D match, TRBD1 (5 bases). V was trimmed by 5 bases and J by 11 bases, leaving 24 bases between them. The germline CDR1 and CDR2 sequences are LNHNV and YYDKDF (reference sequence). There are 15 residues in the CDR3. The CDR3 is CATSPGKIAGLAAFF. As DNA, the CDR3 is TGTGCCACCAGCCCAGGGAAGATTGCCGGGCTGGCGGCTTTCTTT.

The chain employs TRBV29-1 and TRBJ2-2; D is perhaps TRBD2 (6 bases). The CDR3 length is 13 residues. Germline-derived CDR1 and CDR2 are SQVTM and ANQGSEA. V was trimmed by 7 bases and J by 8 bases, leaving 17 bases between them. CDR3 residues: CSGTLEGSGELFF. The CDR3 region has the DNA TGCAGCGGAACCTTGGAGGGCTCGGGGGAGCTGTTTTTT.